Each of the 9 T cell receptor beta chains below was sequenced from the same sample in a study of post-analysis software for immune sequencing data. These TCRs' antigens remain unknown. Broader study findings: In patients, TRBV5-6, TRBV5-1 and TRBV20-1 belonged to five TRBV segments found more frequently than in controls.

Unique molecular identifiers tagged the TCR beta cDNA libraries. From the PCR reads, TCRdb called clonotypes with MiXCR, one entry per CDR3 protein. The table includes fewer than 850,000 distinct CDR3 sequences, just under 30% detected once. The sample consisted of blood. The receptors shown here come from a girl under 18 with multiple sclerosis.

This clonotype was counted only a few times. The rearrangement joins TRBV5-5 to TRBJ1-6; possible D gene TRBD1, 5 bases. The CDR3 extends over 17 amino acids. Germline V gene data show CDR1 as SGHKS and CDR2 as YYEKEE (reference sequence). Trimming cost V 4 bases and J 0 bases, with 14 bases left between them. The CDR3 protein is CASSGDRLSSYNSPLHF. The CDR3 DNA sequence: TGTGCCAGCAGCGGAGACAGATTAAGCTCCTATAATTCACCCCTCCACTTT.

This clonotype was detected only a few times. The junction does not match germline at one end; this may be a read error. The V call is TRBV18, the J call TRBJ2-3, with D perhaps TRBD1 or TRBD2 (5 bases each). This CDR3 contains 16 residues. Per the germline V gene, CDR1 is KGHSH and CDR2 is LQKENI. The CDR3 DNA reads as TGTGCCGGCTCACCCCCTGGGGGAGTCAGCACAGATACGCAGTATTTT. Translated: CAGSPPGGVSTDTQYF.

V and J are TRBV11-2 and TRBJ2-5, with D perhaps matching TRBD2 (5 bases). The CDR3 sequence is 17 residues long. V lost 3 bases and J 0 bases, leaving 17 bases between the germline ends. Germline CDR1 reads SGHAT; CDR2 reads FQNNGV. The CDR3 DNA is TGTGCCAGCAGCTTCCGGCCCAGACGGGGAGACCAAGAGACCCAGTACTTC. Protein sequence: CASSFRPRRGDQETQYF.

Written as DNA, the CDR3 is TGTGCCACCAGTGATCCAGCTGCCGAGGTAAGGTCCTACAATGAGCAGTTCTTC. Translating it yields CATSDPAAEVRSYNEQFF. The chain is built from TRBV24-1 and TRBJ2-1; D gene uncertain. Trimming left V 3 bases short and J 1 base short, with 18 bases between. This CDR3 region has 18 residues. CDR1 is KGHDR, CDR2 SFDVKD, per germline.

The genes are TRBV28 and TRBJ1-1; no firm D call. This CDR3 region has 11 residues. Trimming cost V 8 bases and J 3 bases, with 7 bases left between them. The germline gives CDR1 MDHEN, CDR2 SYDVKM. CDR3: CASLHDTEAFF. CDR3 coding DNA: TGTGCCAGCCTTCATGACACTGAAGCTTTCTTT.

This clonotype was counted only a few times. The chain couples TRBV28 to TRBJ1-1; D ambiguous. V shed 6 bases and J shed 5 bases, with 13 bases lying between them. The CDR3 contains 13 residues. Germline V lookup: CDR1 MDHEN, CDR2 SYDVKM. CDR3 in DNA: TGTGCCAGCAGCCGTGCGAGTGGGACTGAAGCTTTCTTT. Its translation is CASSRASGTEAFF.

In this sample, this clonotype turned up a few times. The V and J genes are TRBV4-3 and TRBJ2-6; D ambiguous. CDR3 size: 16 residues. Trimming took off 2 bases at V and 2 bases at J, with 10 bases between the two ends. Looked up from germline, CDR1 is LGHNA and CDR2 is YSLEER. The DNA of the CDR3 is TGCGCCAGCAGCCAACAAAGGGTAGCTGGGGCCAACGTCCTGACTTTC. This codes for CASSQQRVAGANVLTF.

The V and J genes are TRBV7-2 and TRBJ2-1; TRBD2 aligns across 12 bases. V lost 3 bases and J lost 5; bases outside the gene matches: 5. From germline, CDR1 is SGHTA and CDR2 FQGNSA. This CDR3 has 16 amino acids. The CDR3 DNA reads as TGTGCCAGCAGCTTTACACTAGCGGGGGGAAACAATGAGCAGTTCTTC. Residues: CASSFTLAGGNNEQFF.

This clonotype was seen a handful of times. The gene calls are TRBV25-1 and TRBJ2-5; 7 nucleotides agree with TRBD1. The CDR3 is made up of 16 amino acids. CDR1 is MGHDK, CDR2 SYGVNS, per germline. Unmatched junction bases numbered 6, after V lost 2 bases and J lost 0 bases. The CDR3: CASSEPGQAYQETQYF. DNA for the CDR3: TGTGCCAGCAGTGAACCCGGACAGGCCTACCAAGAGACCCAGTACTTC.